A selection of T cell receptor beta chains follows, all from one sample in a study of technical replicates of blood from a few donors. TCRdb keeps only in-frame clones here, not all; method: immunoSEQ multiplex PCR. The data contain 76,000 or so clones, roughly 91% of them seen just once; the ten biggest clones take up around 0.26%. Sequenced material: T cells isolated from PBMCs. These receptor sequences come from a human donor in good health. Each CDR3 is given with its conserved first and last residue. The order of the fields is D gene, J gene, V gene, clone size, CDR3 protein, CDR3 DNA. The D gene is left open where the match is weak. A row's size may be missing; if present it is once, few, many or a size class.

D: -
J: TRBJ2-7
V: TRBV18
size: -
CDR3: CASSPIEQGGFHEQYF
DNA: TGTGCCAGCTCACCAATAGAACAGGGGGGGTTCCACGAGCAGTACTTC

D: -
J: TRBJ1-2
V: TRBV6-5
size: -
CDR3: CASRYPLGQNYGYTF
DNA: TGTGCCAGCAGGTACCCTCTTGGCCAGAACTATGGCTACACCTTC

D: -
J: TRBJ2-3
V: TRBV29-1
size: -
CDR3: CSVEDGGTDTQYF
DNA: TGCAGCGTTGAAGATGGCGGTACAGATACGCAGTATTTT

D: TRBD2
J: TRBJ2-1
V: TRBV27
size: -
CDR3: CASSLSSGIHYNEQFF
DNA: TGTGCCAGCAGTTTATCTAGCGGGATCCACTACAATGAGCAGTTCTTC

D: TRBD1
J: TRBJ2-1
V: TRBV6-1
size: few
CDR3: CASSELWGQGNNEQFF
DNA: TGTGCCAGCAGTGAATTATGGGGACAGGGAAACAATGAGCAGTTCTTC

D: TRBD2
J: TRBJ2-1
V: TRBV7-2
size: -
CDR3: CASVPGLAGYNEQFF
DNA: TGTGCCAGTGTTCCGGGACTAGCGGGGTACAATGAGCAGTTCTTC

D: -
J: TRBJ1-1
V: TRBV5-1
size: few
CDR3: CASTGVMNTEAFF
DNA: TGCGCCAGCACGGGAGTCATGAACACTGAAGCTTTCTTT

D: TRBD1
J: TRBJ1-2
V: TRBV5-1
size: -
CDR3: CASGLGQDYGYTF
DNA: TGCGCCAGCGGCTTAGGACAGGACTATGGCTACACCTTC

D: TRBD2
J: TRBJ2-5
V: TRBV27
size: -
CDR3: CASSIRNLGRETQYF
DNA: TGTGCCAGCAGTATAAGAAATCTCGGGAGGGAGACCCAGTACTTC

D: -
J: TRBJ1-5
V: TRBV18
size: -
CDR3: CASSPLPDIVPQHF
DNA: TGTGCCAGCTCACCACTCCCTGACATCGTGCCCCAGCATTTT

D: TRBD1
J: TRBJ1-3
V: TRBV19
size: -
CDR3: CASSIVTDRGNTIYF
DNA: TGTGCCAGTAGTATAGTGACGGACAGGGGAAACACCATATATTTT

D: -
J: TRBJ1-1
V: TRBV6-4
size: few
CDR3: CASSDWRGNTEAFF
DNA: TGTGCCAGCAGTGACTGGCGCGGGAACACTGAAGCTTTCTTT

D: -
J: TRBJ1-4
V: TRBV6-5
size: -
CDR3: CASGPYRRNEKLFF
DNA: TGTGCCAGCGGGCCCTACAGGCGAAATGAAAAACTGTTTTTT

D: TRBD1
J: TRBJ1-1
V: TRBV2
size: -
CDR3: CASSEQGQGTEAFF
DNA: TGTGCCAGCAGTGAACAGGGACAGGGGACTGAAGCTTTCTTT